Below, one T cell receptor beta chain is given with its context. These data come from a study of blood T cell repertoires in COVID-19. Across the study: COVID-19 samples from acute and convalescent phases originated in the United States, Italy and Spain.

Authors' data handling: Reference gene primer amplification gave estimated nucleated cell counts. TCRdb's copy holds only in-frame clones and misses some; the assay was immunoSEQ multiplex PCR. Clone size and the V and J calls come from that table; the DNA yielded D and trimming. The data show approximately 100,000 clones, approximately 83% seen once. Individuals aged roughly 18 to 95 years were recruited from fewer than 25 US areas. CDR1 is SEHNR and CDR2 is FQNEAQ in the germline V gene (reference sequence). The CDR3 has 14 amino acids. The junction had 4 bases not matched to a gene; V was cut back by 5 bases and J by 7 bases.

The sample consisted of PBMCs or T cells enriched from blood (not recorded which). The chain carries TRBV7-9 and TRBJ1-6; 8 bases agree with TRBD1. This receptor was identified in a woman in her forties or fifties who had recovered from COVID-19. In nucleotides, the CDR3 is TGTGCCAGCAGCCTGGGACAGGTCAATTCACCCCTCCACTTT. Protein product: CASSLGQVNSPLHF.